This is a list of T cell receptor beta chains from one sample in a study of blood T cells in healthy people across ages. Each CDR3 protein gets one entry after TCRdb re-called the 5' RACE reads with MiXCR. The sample consists of 850,000 to 1,100,000 distinct CDR3 sequences, roughly two fifths of them appearing once. The sequencing input was blood. These receptors all come from a young man in good health. The CDR3 runs from the conserved cysteine through the conserved F or W. The order of the fields is clone size, V gene, J gene, D gene, CDR3 DNA, CDR3 protein. A D gene is named only where the DNA matches it firmly. Clone size is given for some rows only: seen once, a few or many times, or a class if the clone is expanded.

abundance: few
v_gene: TRBV4-3
j_gene: TRBJ1-5
d_gene: -
CDR3nt: TGCGCCAGCAGCCAAGAGACATCGGGATATCAGCCCCAGCATTTT
CDR3aa: CASSQETSGYQPQHF

abundance: -
v_gene: TRBV27
j_gene: TRBJ1-2
d_gene: TRBD1
CDR3nt: TGTGCCAGCAACCCCCGGACAGGGGGCGACTATGGCCACACCTTC
CDR3aa: CASNPRTGGDYGHTF

abundance: -
v_gene: TRBV6-2/TRBV6-3
j_gene: TRBJ2-5
d_gene: -
CDR3nt: TGTGCCACCTCGACTGGGGAGACCCAGTACTTC
CDR3aa: CATSTGETQYF

abundance: -
v_gene: TRBV24-1
j_gene: TRBJ2-2
d_gene: TRBD1
CDR3nt: TGTGCCACCAGTGACGAGACAGGGGACCTTCACACCGGGGAGCTGTTTTTT
CDR3aa: CATSDETGDLHTGELFF

abundance: -
v_gene: TRBV20-1
j_gene: TRBJ2-4
d_gene: -
CDR3nt: TGCAGTGCTAGAGATTTGGGGCAGGTCGACAACATTCAGTACTTC
CDR3aa: CSARDLGQVDNIQYF

abundance: -
v_gene: TRBV5-1
j_gene: TRBJ1-1
d_gene: -
CDR3nt: TGCGCCAGCAGCTTGGGATTGCCGTTAAGCAACACTGAAGCTTTCTTT
CDR3aa: CASSLGLPLSNTEAFF

abundance: many
v_gene: TRBV12-3/TRBV12-4
j_gene: TRBJ1-2
d_gene: -
CDR3nt: TGTGCCAGCAGTTTAGGCAATGGCTACACCTTC
CDR3aa: CASSLGNGYTF

abundance: -
v_gene: TRBV20-1
j_gene: TRBJ1-2
d_gene: -
CDR3nt: TGCAGTGCTCTCCCCGACCCCCGGGTATATGGCTACACCTTC
CDR3aa: CSALPDPRVYGYTF

abundance: few
v_gene: TRBV12-3/TRBV12-4
j_gene: TRBJ2-3
d_gene: TRBD1
CDR3nt: TGTGCCAGCAGTTCAACAGGGGTGGCAGATACGCAGTATTTT
CDR3aa: CASSSTGVADTQYF

abundance: few
v_gene: TRBV7-2
j_gene: TRBJ2-4
d_gene: TRBD1
CDR3nt: TGTGCCAGCAGCGAACCGGGACAGAAAAACATTCAGTACTTC
CDR3aa: CASSEPGQKNIQYF

abundance: -
v_gene: TRBV20-1
j_gene: TRBJ2-3
d_gene: TRBD1
CDR3nt: TGCAGTGGGTTAAACAGGGGGCTGAACACAGATACGCAGTATTTT
CDR3aa: CSGLNRGLNTDTQYF

abundance: -
v_gene: TRBV6-6
j_gene: TRBJ2-1
d_gene: -
CDR3nt: TGTGCCAGCAGTTACTCTGTCCATGAGCAGTTCTTC
CDR3aa: CASSYSVHEQFF

abundance: -
v_gene: TRBV20-1
j_gene: TRBJ1-2
d_gene: -
CDR3nt: TGCAGTGCTAGAGTGTTTGGGGGTCCCTTTTATGATGGCTACACCTTC
CDR3aa: CSARVFGGPFYDGYTF

abundance: -
v_gene: TRBV12-3/TRBV12-4
j_gene: TRBJ2-1
d_gene: TRBD1
CDR3nt: TGTGCCAGCAGTTTACAGGGGGTTAGAGAGCAGTTCTTC
CDR3aa: CASSLQGVREQFF

abundance: once
v_gene: TRBV9
j_gene: TRBJ2-7
d_gene: TRBD1
CDR3nt: TGTGCCAGCAGCGTCCCCCCCGGGACAGGGGTAGACAATGAGCAGTACTTC
CDR3aa: CASSVPPGTGVDNEQYF

abundance: few
v_gene: TRBV24-1
j_gene: TRBJ2-7
d_gene: -
CDR3nt: TGTGCCACCAAGGGTCCAAAAAAGTTCTCCTACAATGAGCAGTACTTC
CDR3aa: CATKGPKKFSYNEQYF

abundance: few
v_gene: TRBV20-1
j_gene: TRBJ1-5
d_gene: TRBD1
CDR3nt: TGCAGTGCTCGCACAGGGGAGTTTCAGCCCCAGCATTTT
CDR3aa: CSARTGEFQPQHF

abundance: -
v_gene: TRBV20-1
j_gene: TRBJ2-2
d_gene: TRBD2
CDR3nt: TGCAGTGCTAGAGATCTACTAGCGGGGGATGTTGCCGGGGAGCTGTTTTTT
CDR3aa: CSARDLLAGDVAGELFF

abundance: -
v_gene: TRBV20-1
j_gene: TRBJ1-2
d_gene: -
CDR3nt: TGCAGTGCTAGAGCCAGGGAGGTGAATGGCTACACCTTC
CDR3aa: CSARAREVNGYTF

abundance: -
v_gene: TRBV6-1
j_gene: TRBJ1-1
d_gene: -
CDR3nt: TGTGCCAGCAGTCCCTCCCACGCTGAAGCTTTCTTT
CDR3aa: CASSPSHAEAFF

abundance: -
v_gene: TRBV3-1
j_gene: TRBJ2-7
d_gene: -
CDR3nt: TGTGCCAGCAGCCAAGATAGATCACCAGTCGGGAGAGAGCAGTACTTC
CDR3aa: CASSQDRSPVGREQYF

abundance: -
v_gene: TRBV28
j_gene: TRBJ1-2
d_gene: TRBD1
CDR3nt: TGTGCCAGCAGACCGGCATACAGGGGCGCAGATGGCTACACCTTC
CDR3aa: CASRPAYRGADGYTF

abundance: -
v_gene: TRBV20-1
j_gene: TRBJ2-1
d_gene: TRBD1
CDR3nt: TGCAGTGCTAGACAGGGGGCGGTATCCAATGAGCAGTTCTTC
CDR3aa: CSARQGAVSNEQFF

abundance: few
v_gene: TRBV27
j_gene: TRBJ1-1
d_gene: -
CDR3nt: TGTGCCAGCAGCCTTCACTCTCAGGGAGAAGCTTTCTTT
CDR3aa: CASSLHSQGEAFF

abundance: few
v_gene: TRBV7-8
j_gene: TRBJ2-3
d_gene: TRBD1
CDR3nt: TGTGCCAGCAGGGCGACAGGGGTCTCCACAGATACGCAGTATTTT
CDR3aa: CASRATGVSTDTQYF

abundance: -
v_gene: TRBV6-1
j_gene: TRBJ2-7
d_gene: -
CDR3nt: TGTGCCAGCAGACTTGACATGGACTACAATGAGCAGTACTTC
CDR3aa: CASRLDMDYNEQYF

abundance: -
v_gene: TRBV10-3
j_gene: TRBJ1-5
d_gene: -
CDR3nt: TGTGCCATCAGTGATTCCGGTGGCAATCAGCCCCAGCATTTT
CDR3aa: CAISDSGGNQPQHF

abundance: -
v_gene: TRBV29-1
j_gene: TRBJ1-4
d_gene: TRBD1
CDR3nt: TGCAGCGTTGAATCGGGACAGAATGAAAAACTGTTTTTT
CDR3aa: CSVESGQNEKLFF

abundance: -
v_gene: TRBV6-2/TRBV6-3
j_gene: TRBJ2-7
d_gene: TRBD1
CDR3nt: TGTGCCAGCAGCAGGGGACAGGGATTCCACAATGAGCAGTACTTC
CDR3aa: CASSRGQGFHNEQYF

abundance: -
v_gene: TRBV4-1
j_gene: TRBJ2-3
d_gene: TRBD2
CDR3nt: TGCGCCAGCAGCCAACTAGCGGGGGCCCACAACACAGATACGCAGTATTTT
CDR3aa: CASSQLAGAHNTDTQYF

abundance: -
v_gene: TRBV18
j_gene: TRBJ2-7
d_gene: TRBD1
CDR3nt: TGTGCCAGCTCACCCGGGACAGGGGGCTTTGATGAGCAGTACTTC
CDR3aa: CASSPGTGGFDEQYF

abundance: few
v_gene: TRBV13
j_gene: TRBJ2-1
d_gene: -
CDR3nt: TGTGCCAGCAGCCCCTTGCGGGACTCGGTGTTTCAGTTCTTC
CDR3aa: CASSPLRDSVFQFF

abundance: few
v_gene: TRBV12-3/TRBV12-4
j_gene: TRBJ1-1
d_gene: -
CDR3nt: TGTGCCAGCACCTTACAGGGAGGAATAACTGAAGCTTTCTTT
CDR3aa: CASTLQGGITEAFF

abundance: -
v_gene: TRBV12-5
j_gene: TRBJ2-7
d_gene: -
CDR3nt: TGTGCTAGTGGTTTGCTCTCCGGACTTGAGCAGTACTTC
CDR3aa: CASGLLSGLEQYF

abundance: many
v_gene: TRBV11-2
j_gene: TRBJ2-7
d_gene: -
CDR3nt: TGTGCCAGCGAGAACTGGACAGCCTCCTACGAGCAGTACTTC
CDR3aa: CASENWTASYEQYF

abundance: -
v_gene: TRBV10-3
j_gene: TRBJ2-7
d_gene: -
CDR3nt: TGTGCCATCAGTGAGTCGTTCGAGGGGCATGATGTCTGCGAGCAGTACTTC
CDR3aa: CAISESFEGHDVCEQYF

abundance: -
v_gene: TRBV18
j_gene: TRBJ1-4
d_gene: TRBD1
CDR3nt: TGTGCCAGCTCACCACCGGGACAGAGGATAAATGAAAAACTGTTTTTT
CDR3aa: CASSPPGQRINEKLFF

abundance: few
v_gene: TRBV7-2
j_gene: TRBJ1-5
d_gene: -
CDR3nt: TGTGCCAGCAGCCTAATGACCGTCGACAGGCCCAATCAGCCCCAGCATTTT
CDR3aa: CASSLMTVDRPNQPQHF

abundance: -
v_gene: TRBV29-1
j_gene: TRBJ1-2
d_gene: -
CDR3nt: TGCAGCGCCGACCGGGACATGACAACTACCCCCTACACCTTC
CDR3aa: CSADRDMTTTPYTF

abundance: few
v_gene: TRBV4-3
j_gene: TRBJ1-6
d_gene: -
CDR3nt: TGCGCCAGCAGCCAAGGTGGCAGTAGCTCCTATAATTCACCCCTCCACTTT
CDR3aa: CASSQGGSSSYNSPLHF

abundance: -
v_gene: TRBV20-1
j_gene: TRBJ2-3
d_gene: TRBD2
CDR3nt: TGCAGTGCCTCTCGCAGCGGGGACGCAGATACGCAGTATTTT
CDR3aa: CSASRSGDADTQYF

abundance: -
v_gene: TRBV5-1
j_gene: TRBJ2-1
d_gene: TRBD2
CDR3nt: TGCGCCAGCAGCTTGACAGGGGGCAATCTAGCGGGAGGAAATGAGCAGTTCTTC
CDR3aa: CASSLTGGNLAGGNEQFF

abundance: -
v_gene: TRBV12-3/TRBV12-4
j_gene: TRBJ1-4
d_gene: -
CDR3nt: TGTGCCAGCAGTCCAGGGGTGCTTAATGAAAAACTGTTTTTT
CDR3aa: CASSPGVLNEKLFF

abundance: -
v_gene: TRBV3-1
j_gene: TRBJ2-1
d_gene: TRBD2
CDR3nt: TGTGCCAGCAGCCCAGCACCGGGACTAGCGGGGGCCCCCTACAATGAGCAGTTCTTC
CDR3aa: CASSPAPGLAGAPYNEQFF

abundance: -
v_gene: TRBV5-1
j_gene: TRBJ2-2
d_gene: -
CDR3nt: TGCGCCAGCAGCTTGGGGCTGGTAAACACCGGGGAGCTGTTTTTT
CDR3aa: CASSLGLVNTGELFF

abundance: -
v_gene: TRBV2
j_gene: TRBJ2-1
d_gene: -
CDR3nt: TGTGCCAGCAGTTTTAGCGGCTATGAGCAGTTCTTC
CDR3aa: CASSFSGYEQFF

abundance: -
v_gene: TRBV5-1
j_gene: TRBJ2-1
d_gene: TRBD1
CDR3nt: TGCGCCAGCACCCGGGACAGGGGGGGCGATGAGCAGTTCTTC
CDR3aa: CASTRDRGGDEQFF

abundance: -
v_gene: TRBV6-5
j_gene: TRBJ2-2
d_gene: -
CDR3nt: TGTGCCAGCAGTTACGGGAGTTCCACCGGGGAGCTGTTTTTT
CDR3aa: CASSYGSSTGELFF

abundance: few
v_gene: TRBV4-3
j_gene: TRBJ1-1
d_gene: TRBD1
CDR3nt: TGCGCCAGCAGCCATGTTCCGGGACAGGGATCGGGTGCTGAAGCTTTCTTT
CDR3aa: CASSHVPGQGSGAEAFF

abundance: few
v_gene: TRBV15
j_gene: TRBJ1-6
d_gene: -
CDR3nt: TGTGCCACCCTGCCTACGTCAGATCCCAGAGTCTCACCCCTCCACTTT
CDR3aa: CATLPTSDPRVSPLHF

abundance: -
v_gene: TRBV20-1
j_gene: TRBJ2-7
d_gene: -
CDR3nt: TGCAGTGCTGACCGGGCTCCGGAGCGGGAGCAGTACTTC
CDR3aa: CSADRAPEREQYF

abundance: -
v_gene: TRBV10-3
j_gene: TRBJ2-7
d_gene: -
CDR3nt: TGTGCCATCAGTGAAACACGGCAGGGACCCTACTACAATGAGCAGTACTTC
CDR3aa: CAISETRQGPYYNEQYF

abundance: -
v_gene: TRBV5-1
j_gene: TRBJ2-3
d_gene: TRBD2
CDR3nt: TGCGCCAGCAGCGCCAGCGGGGACCCCACGAATACGCAGTATTTT
CDR3aa: CASSASGDPTNTQYF

abundance: -
v_gene: TRBV6-6
j_gene: TRBJ1-5
d_gene: -
CDR3nt: TGTGCCAGCAGTTACCTCGGAGGGAAGTCCGGTCAGCCCCAGCATTTT
CDR3aa: CASSYLGGKSGQPQHF

abundance: many
v_gene: TRBV5-1
j_gene: TRBJ2-7
d_gene: -
CDR3nt: TGCGCCAGCAGCTTGGACAGCACCTACGAGCAGTACTTC
CDR3aa: CASSLDSTYEQYF

abundance: -
v_gene: TRBV12-3/TRBV12-4
j_gene: TRBJ1-1
d_gene: -
CDR3nt: TGTGCCCTGAGAAAGAGGGGTTCAGGGGACACTGAAGCTTTCTTT
CDR3aa: CALRKRGSGDTEAFF

abundance: -
v_gene: TRBV12-5
j_gene: TRBJ2-7
d_gene: TRBD2
CDR3nt: TGTGCTAGTGGTTTGGCGGATATTCTAGCGGGGGGCTACGAGCAGTACTTC
CDR3aa: CASGLADILAGGYEQYF

abundance: few
v_gene: TRBV19
j_gene: TRBJ2-1
d_gene: -
CDR3nt: TGTGCCAGTAGTATACAGGGGAGGAATGAGCAGTTCTTC
CDR3aa: CASSIQGRNEQFF

abundance: few
v_gene: TRBV5-1
j_gene: TRBJ2-4
d_gene: TRBD1
CDR3nt: TGCGCCAGCAGCACAGGGGTTGTGCCCAAAAACATTCAGTACTTC
CDR3aa: CASSTGVVPKNIQYF